Presented here are 21 T cell receptor beta chains from one specimen sequenced in a study of blood T cell repertoires in COVID-19. Method: immunoSEQ multiplex PCR; TCRdb's copy keeps in-frame clones and lacks some. The table lists about 140,000 clones, approximately 81% of them singletons, with 5.5% in the top ten. The material sequenced was PBMCs or T cells enriched from blood (not recorded which). These receptor sequences come from a man aged 40-49 years with acute COVID-19.

This clone was observed a handful of times. This chain connects TRBV28 to TRBJ2-5; 7 bases are a match to TRBD1. With V trimmed by 6 bases and J by 5 bases, 15 bases remained unmatched. CDR3 length: 16 amino acids. CDR1 and CDR2 (germline): MDHEN, SYDVKM. CDR3 in amino acids: CASSLLTGATRETQYF. The CDR3, as DNA: TGTGCCAGCAGCCTACTAACAGGGGCGACAAGGGAGACCCAGTACTTC.

The sample holds a few counts of this clone. This rearrangement joins TRBV6-5 to TRBJ1-5; D might be TRBD1 (5 bases). Trimming took 6 bases from V and 3 from J, leaving 12 bases between them. CDR3 length equals 14 residues. The V gene's germline CDR1 is MNHEY and CDR2 SVGAGI. CDR3 loop: CASRLTGSNQPQHF. Here the CDR3 DNA reads TGTGCCAGCAGACTAACAGGATCCAATCAGCCCCAGCATTTT.

The gene calls are TRBV5-4 and TRBJ1-1; D call uncertain. V dropped 2 bases and J dropped 3 bases, with 11 bases sitting between them. CDR3 size: 14 residues. Germline V CDR1 and CDR2: SGHNT, YYREEE (reference sequence). CDR3: CASSFGGKDTEAFF. In DNA form, the CDR3 reads TGTGCCAGCAGCTTTGGAGGGAAGGACACTGAAGCTTTCTTT.

This clone was counted a few times. This chain joins TRBV7-6 and TRBJ1-3, with a possible D match to TRBD1 (5 bases). Germline loops: CDR1 SGHVS, CDR2 FNYEAQ. The ends were cut back, 1 base at V and 3 bases at J, with 10 bases in the middle. CDR3 length: 15 residues. This CDR3 reads CASSLGGGVGNTIYF. For the CDR3, the DNA is TGTGCCAGCAGCTTAGGGGGCGGGGTTGGAAACACCATATATTTT.

The chain carries TRBV19 and TRBJ2-1; 10 nucleotides match TRBD2. The CDR3 sequence is 18 residues long. The germline gives CDR1 LNHDA, CDR2 SQIVND (reference sequence). V lost 4 bases, J lost 4 bases, and 13 bases stayed unmatched. Here the CDR3 DNA reads TGTGCCAGTAGTACCAGGGGTGGAAGCGGGAGGGCGTACAATGAGCAGTTCTTC. It is translated as CASSTRGGSGRAYNEQFF.

This rearrangement joins TRBV19 to TRBJ2-5; TRBD2 agrees at 8 bases. Per the germline V gene, CDR1 is LNHDA and CDR2 is SQIVND (reference sequence). The V gene end was trimmed by 2 bases and the J gene end by 5 bases; junction bases not matched to a gene: 1. CDR3 length equals 13 residues. The CDR3 DNA reads as TGTGCCAGTAGTATACGGGGGGGCGAGACCCAGTACTTC. Translating it yields CASSIRGGETQYF. Variable domain in full (rest from reference TRBV19 and TRBJ2-5): DGGITQSPKYLFRKEGQNVTLSCEQNLNHDAMYWYRQDPGQGLRLIYYSQIVNDFQKGDIAEGYSVSREKKESFPLTVTSAQKNPTAFYLCASSIRGGETQYFGPGTRLLVL.

The genes are TRBV5-5 and TRBJ2-3, with 7 bases that match TRBD2. This CDR3 contains 17 residues. Germline CDR1 is SGHKS and CDR2 is YYEKEE (reference sequence). V was clipped by 4 bases and J by 2 bases; unmatched bases: 13. DNA of the CDR3: TGTGCCAGCAGCCCCCGCCGAGGCGGGAGCCTCACAGATACGCAGTATTTT. It is translated as CASSPRRGGSLTDTQYF.

The chain uses TRBV28 and TRBJ2-1; tentative D call: TRBD2 (6 bases). This CDR3 region has 14 residues. V was clipped by 7 bases and J by 0 bases, with 10 bases between them. Germline assignment: CDR1 MDHEN and CDR2 SYDVKM. The CDR3 coding sequence is TGTGCCAGCATTAGCGGAAGCTCCTACAATGAGCAGTTCTTC. Protein sequence: CASISGSSYNEQFF.

The rearrangement joins TRBV13 to TRBJ2-1, with 8 positions matching TRBD2. V was pared by 6 bases and J by 8 bases, with 9 bases of the junction left unmatched. The CDR3 spans 14 residues. From germline, CDR1 is PRHDT and CDR2 FYEKMQ (reference sequence). Here the CDR3 reads CASSPISGRYEQFF. The CDR3 DNA reads TGTGCCAGCAGTCCCATCAGCGGGAGATATGAGCAGTTCTTC. Together with reference TRBV13 and TRBJ2-1, the CDR3 gives the full variable domain: AAGVIQSPRHLIKEKRETATLKCYPIPRHDTVYWYQQGPGQDPQFLISFYEKMQSDKGSIPDRFSAQQFSDYHSELNMSSLELGDSALYFCASSPISGRYEQFFGPGTRLTVL.

The rearrangement joins TRBV2 to TRBJ2-1; no definite D call. V was cut by 6 bases and J by 10 bases, with 16 bases left in between. Germline CDR1 and CDR2: SNHLY and FYNNEI. The CDR3 covers 13 residues. Here the CDR3 reads CASSTSRNGEQFF. CDR3 nucleotide sequence: TGTGCCAGCAGCACCTCGAGGAACGGGGAGCAGTTCTTC. Full variable domain (rest looked up from reference TRBV2 and TRBJ2-1): EPEVTQTPSHQVTQMGQEVILRCVPISNHLYFYWYRQILGQKVEFLVSFYNNEISEKSEIFDDQFSVERPDGSNFTLKIRSTKLEDSAMYFCASSTSRNGEQFFGPGTRLTVL.

DNA of the CDR3: TGTGCCAGCAGCTTAGATGATGGGGCAGGGGCGCCCGGTGAGCAGTTCTTC. Protein product: CASSLDDGAGAPGEQFF. This rearrangement joins TRBV11-3 to TRBJ2-1, with D perhaps TRBD1 (6 bases). V gave up 0 bases and J gave up 9 bases, with 21 bases separating them. CDR1 SGHNT and CDR2 YENEEA come from the germline V gene. This CDR3 is built from 17 residues. Full variable domain (outside the CDR3, taken from reference TRBV11-3 and TRBJ2-1): EAGVVQSPRYKIIEKKQPVAFWCNPISGHNTLYWYLQNLGQGPELLIRYENEEAVDDSQLPKDRFSAERLKGVDSTLKIQPAELGDSAVYLCASSLDDGAGAPGEQFFGPGTRLTVL.

The chain combines TRBV7-9 with TRBJ1-2; D gene uncertain. Germline V gene data show CDR1 as SEHNR and CDR2 as FQNEAQ (reference sequence). Deletions cut 0 bases from V and 8 bases from J, with 13 bases between. The CDR3 consists of 14 residues. The CDR3 is CASSLAQMVFGYTF. Here the CDR3 DNA reads TGTGCCAGCAGCTTAGCCCAGATGGTATTCGGCTACACCTTC.

The V gene is TRBV5-4, the J gene TRBJ2-1; weak D call: TRBD2 (6 bases). Germline loops: CDR1 SGHNT, CDR2 YYREEE (reference sequence). Trimming took 0 bases from V and 2 from J, leaving 12 bases between them. This CDR3 is 16 amino acids long. This chain's CDR3 is CASSLGWDSTYNEQFF. CDR3 coding DNA: TGTGCCAGCAGCTTGGGCTGGGACTCTACCTACAATGAGCAGTTCTTC.

The chain has TRBV7-9 and TRBJ2-7; the D gene is possibly TRBD2 (5 bases). Germline CDR1 is SEHNR and CDR2 is FQNEAQ (reference sequence). The CDR3 is 14 residues long. Deletions cut 5 bases from V and 0 bases from J, with 11 bases between. This chain's CDR3 is CASSAEADSYEQYF. In DNA form, the CDR3 reads TGTGCCAGCAGCGCAGAAGCGGACTCCTACGAGCAGTACTTC.

The gene calls are TRBV19 and TRBJ2-7; a possible D gene is TRBD1 (6 bases). CDR1 LNHDA and CDR2 SQIVND come from the germline V gene (reference sequence). Trimming removed 4 bases at V and 6 bases at J, with 16 bases between. This CDR3 is built from 14 residues. The DNA of the CDR3 is TGTGCCAGTAGTAACAGGGCCAGAGAAGGCGAGCAGTACTTC. Translation: CASSNRAREGEQYF. Drawing the rest from reference TRBV19 and TRBJ2-7, the complete variable domain is DGGITQSPKYLFRKEGQNVTLSCEQNLNHDAMYWYRQDPGQGLRLIYYSQIVNDFQKGDIAEGYSVSREKKESFPLTVTSAQKNPTAFYLCASSNRAREGEQYFGPGTRLTVT.

This clone appeared a few times. The V and J genes are TRBV6-1 and TRBJ1-6; D ambiguous. V lost 3 bases to trimming and J lost 5 bases, with 8 bases between them. Germline CDR1 MNHNS, CDR2 SASEGT. The CDR3 spans 14 residues. CDR3 nucleotide sequence: TGTGCCAGCAGTGAGGAGACCAATAATTCACCCCTCCACTTT. Amino acid sequence: CASSEETNNSPLHF.

This chain links TRBV6-5 with TRBJ1-2; TRBD1 aligns across 7 bases. Germline V lookup: CDR1 MNHEY, CDR2 SVGAGI. The junction had 12 bases not matched to a gene; V was cut back by 6 bases and J by 8 bases. The CDR3 runs 14 residues. Here the CDR3 reads CASRPTDRSSGYTF. In DNA form, the CDR3 reads TGTGCCAGCAGACCCACGGACAGGAGCTCGGGCTACACCTTC.

The V and J genes are TRBV5-6 and TRBJ1-6; perhaps TRBD1 as D (5 bases). Germline V lookup: CDR1 SGHDT, CDR2 YYEEEE. Trimming pared 5 bases from V and 10 bases from J, leaving 13 bases between. There are 13 residues in the CDR3. The DNA of the CDR3 is TGTGCCAGCAGGGATCAGGGAGGATCACCCCTCCACTTT. It yields the protein CASRDQGGSPLHF.

The V call is TRBV3-1 (or the pseudogene TRBV3-2), the J call TRBJ2-7, with a weak D call TRBD2 (5 bases). The CDR3 has 14 amino acids. With 1 base removed from V and 7 bases from J, the gap between germline ends came to 14 bases. Germline-derived CDR1 and CDR2 are LGHDT and YNNKEL (reference sequence). The CDR3 protein is CASSQVGLEMEQYF. DNA for the CDR3: TGTGCCAGCAGCCAAGTCGGACTGGAAATGGAGCAGTACTTC.

The rearrangement uses TRBV19 and TRBJ2-7; the match to TRBD2 covers 12 bases. CDR3 length equals 15 residues. Trimming took 6 bases from V and 0 from J; bases not matched to a gene: 3. Germline values: CDR1 LNHDA, CDR2 SQIVND (reference sequence). CDR3 residues: CASSRLAGVSYEQYF. The CDR3 DNA sequence: TGTGCCAGTAGCCGACTAGCGGGGGTCTCCTACGAGCAGTACTTC.

The rearrangement links TRBV28 to TRBJ2-3; D possibly corresponds to TRBD1 (6 bases). The germline V and J ends were trimmed by 4 bases and 1 base, with 12 bases remaining between them. Germline-derived CDR1 and CDR2 are MDHEN and SYDVKM. This CDR3 is built from 15 residues. CDR3 protein: CASSSVRGRTDTQYF. CDR3 nucleotide sequence: TGTGCCAGCAGTTCCGTCAGGGGTCGCACAGATACGCAGTATTTT.